These T cell receptor beta chains were read from a single sample in a study of cytomegalovirus exposure and HLA in healthy donors. Sequencing used immunoSEQ multiplex PCR; TCRdb keeps in-frame clones, though not all of them. The table shows 200,000 to 250,000 clones, with approximately 70% occurring only once. The sample was PBMCs. These receptors all stem from a man aged 40-50 years in good health and CMV-seropositive. Both conserved end residues are part of each CDR3. D genes are given only for firm matches. For some rows the clone size is stated as once, few or many, or as a class when expanded; others skip it.

clone_size d_call j_call v_call cdr3_nt cdr3_aa
few TRBD2 TRBJ2-3 TRBV9 TGTGCCAGCAGCCTCCGGGGGGGGAGGGGTACAGATACGCAGTATTTT CASSLRGGRGTDTQYF
. . TRBJ1-2 TRBV19 TGTGCCAGTAGTATTCTATTTCATGAAGGAGACGCGTCGGATGGCTACACCTTC CASSILFHEGDASDGYTF
. . TRBJ2-2 TRBV15 TGTGCCACCAGCAGAGAACCCGCCGCGGGCGGGGAGCTGTTTTTT CATSREPAAGGELFF
. . TRBJ1-6 TRBV27 TGTGCCAGCAGCCTCGAGGGGGGGTATAATTCACCCCTCCACTTT CASSLEGGYNSPLHF
few . TRBJ2-5 TRBV5-1 TGCGCCAGCAGTCAAGTAGGACTTGAAGAGACCCAGTACTTC CASSQVGLEETQYF
. TRBD1 TRBJ1-1 TRBV5-1 TGCGCCAGCAGCCTGACAGGGGGGGACACTGAAGCTTTCTTT CASSLTGGDTEAFF
. TRBD1 TRBJ2-2 TRBV5-1 TGCGCCAGCAGCTTTTCCTCCACCAGGGGGCGCGCGATTTCCGGGGAGCTGTTTTTT CASSFSSTRGRAISGELFF
few . TRBJ2-1 TRBV21-1 TGTGCCAGCAGCCGATGGGACAGTCTGGCCCTAAACAATGAGCAGTTCTTC CASSRWDSLALNNEQFF
. . TRBJ1-5 TRBV6-1 TGTGCCAGCAGCCTTTCGACAGACAGCAATCAGCCCCAGCATTTT CASSLSTDSNQPQHF
. TRBD1 TRBJ1-5 TRBV7-8 TGTGCCAGCAGCCTACAGGGGTTAGGGCAGCCCCAGCATTTT CASSLQGLGQPQHF
. . TRBJ1-1 TRBV5-1 TGCGCCAGCACGCTCGAGCTGAACACTGAAGCTTTCTTT CASTLELNTEAFF
once . TRBJ2-7 TRBV6-1 TGTGCCAGCAGTGATCGGGGTAGAAGCGAGCAGTACTTC CASSDRGRSEQYF
. TRBD2 TRBJ2-2 TRBV4-3 TGCGCCAGCAGCCAAGGCCTAGCGGGGGCCGAGGTCGGGGAGCTGTTTTTT CASSQGLAGAEVGELFF
. . TRBJ2-1 TRBV14 TGTGCCAGCAGCCGGCTCGGAGGGGACCTCGCCTGGGAGCAGTTCTTC CASSRLGGDLAWEQFF
. . TRBJ2-1 TRBV9 TGTGCCAGCAGCGTAGCTGACAATGAGCAGTTCTTC CASSVADNEQFF
. TRBD1 TRBJ2-2 TRBV27 TGTGCCAGCAGTTCCCCTCCCCAGGGGGTTTACGGGGAGCTGTTTTTT CASSSPPQGVYGELFF
. TRBD1 TRBJ1-1 TRBV6-6 TGTGCCAGTGGATCACAGGGGAACACTGAGGCTTTCTTT CASGSQGNTEAFF
few TRBD1 TRBJ1-6 TRBV5-5 TGTGCCAGCAGCCGCCGGACAGGAGATTCACCCCTCCACTTT CASSRRTGDSPLHF
. TRBD1 TRBJ1-4 TRBV4-1 TGCGCCAGCAGCCAAGACGGGAAGAGGGGGGGACAGGGGGGGGAAAAACTGTTTTTT CASSQDGKRGGQGGEKLFF
. TRBD2 TRBJ2-5 TRBV7-7 TGTGCCAGCAGTAGCGGGCGCCAAGAGACCCAGTACTTC CASSSGRQETQYF
few TRBD2 TRBJ2-4 TRBV10-1 TGCGCCAGCAGTGACCCTCCGACTAGCGGGGGGACCTCGGCCAAAAACATTCAGTACTTC CASSDPPTSGGTSAKNIQYF
. TRBD1 TRBJ2-1 TRBV10-3 TGTGCCATCAGTGACGGACAGGGGCGCTATTCCTACAATGAGCAGTTCTTC CAISDGQGRYSYNEQFF
few . TRBJ2-7 TRBV7-9 TGTGCCAGCAGCTCCCGTCCAACAGGGTCCCAACCTGGCGAGCAGTACTTC CASSSRPTGSQPGEQYF
. TRBD1 TRBJ1-1 TRBV10-3 TGTGCCATCAGTGAGTCGAGACAGGGGGCTTCTGAAGCTTTCTTT CAISESRQGASEAFF
. . TRBJ2-1 TRBV6-1 TGTGCCAGCAGTCCAGGTCAATACAATGAGCAGTTCTTC CASSPGQYNEQFF
. TRBD1 TRBJ1-6 TRBV18 TGTGCCAGCTCCTTCGACAGGGCAGCCTCACCCCTCCACTTT CASSFDRAASPLHF
. . TRBJ2-5 TRBV7-9 TGTGCCAGCAGCTTAGTGGCGGCAGCTCAAGAGACCCAGTACTTC CASSLVAAAQETQYF
. . TRBJ1-3 TRBV19 TGTGCCAGTAAGGGGTGGGCAGATGGAAACACCATATATTTT CASKGWADGNTIYF
. TRBD1 TRBJ1-2 TRBV9 TGTGCCAGCAGCCCCGACAGGGCCGGGAAGGCCTATGGCTACACCTTC CASSPDRAGKAYGYTF
. . TRBJ2-7 TRBV4-2 TGTGCCAGCAGCCATGAGGAGGGGGGGCCTTTTAACGAGCAGTACTTC CASSHEEGGPFNEQYF
few TRBD1 TRBJ1-2 TRBV29-1 TGCAGCGTTCTGGACAGGGGTGATGGCTACACCTTC CSVLDRGDGYTF
few TRBD1 TRBJ1-1 TRBV5-6 TGTGCCAGCAGCCAGGAGACAGGGACCGACCTGGTAGCTTTCTTT CASSQETGTDLVAFF
. . TRBJ1-2 TRBV6-5 TGTGCCAGCAGTTACGGCAGCGCGTTCTATGGCTACACCTTC CASSYGSAFYGYTF
. . TRBJ2-1 TRBV25-1 TGTGCCAGCAGTGCCTTTCAGACAGGTCGCCCCTACAATGAGCAGTTCTTC CASSAFQTGRPYNEQFF
few TRBD1 TRBJ2-7 TRBV27 TGTGCCAGCAGTTTCGGACAGGGAGGCGAGCAGTACTTC CASSFGQGGEQYF
. TRBD1 TRBJ2-5 TRBV7-7 TGTGCCAGCAGCCCACCCTGTTGGGAACAGGGGGTTTTCCAAGAGACCCAGTACTTC CASSPPCWEQGVFQETQYF
. . TRBJ2-1 TRBV5-1 TGCGCCAGCAGCGAACAGCGGAGTCACAATGAGCAGTTCTTC CASSEQRSHNEQFF
. TRBD1 TRBJ2-7 TRBV5-1 TGCGCCAGCAGCTTGACGACAGGGTCCGAGCAGTACTTC CASSLTTGSEQYF
. . TRBJ1-1 TRBV29-1 TGCAGCGTTGACCGTAGTGGGGGGGGCCGGAACACTGAAGCTTTCTTT CSVDRSGGGRNTEAFF
. . TRBJ1-4 TRBV7-6 TGTGCCAGCAGCTTAGGCGGGAAACTGAAGGGAAAACTGTTTTTT CASSLGGKLKGKLFF
. TRBD2 TRBJ2-7 TRBV6-5 TGTGCCAGCAGGACCGGGACTAGCGCTTCCTACGAGCAGTACTTC CASRTGTSASYEQYF
. TRBD1 TRBJ1-2 TRBV15 TGTGCCACCAGCGCCGACAGGGGGGTTGGGGGCTACACCTTC CATSADRGVGGYTF
. TRBD1 TRBJ2-3 TRBV7-8 TGTGCCAGCAGCTTGGGACAGAGTAACACAGATACGCAGTATTTT CASSLGQSNTDTQYF
. . TRBJ2-1 TRBV9 TGTGCCAGCAGCGTAAGTGTGGGGGGGCCTCTAGGAGAGCAGTTCTTC CASSVSVGGPLGEQFF
. . TRBJ1-5 TRBV5-8 TGTGCCAGCAGGGTGGCGGGGGAGGGCAATCAGCCCCAGCATTTT CASRVAGEGNQPQHF
. TRBD1 TRBJ2-5 TRBV11-2 TGTGCCAGCAGCTTAGATGGGACAGGGCAAGAGACCCAGTACTTC CASSLDGTGQETQYF
. TRBD1 TRBJ1-1 TRBV5-4 TGTGCCAGCAGCTGGGACAGGAACACTGAAGCTTTCTTT CASSWDRNTEAFF
. . TRBJ1-1 TRBV5-4 TGTGCCAGCAGCTTATGGGGGCACACTGAAGCTTTCTTT CASSLWGHTEAFF
. . TRBJ2-3 TRBV6-5 TGTGCCAGCAGTTCGCGGCTTACGCAGTATTTT CASSSRLTQYF